Below, one TCR beta chain is given with its context. The data originate from a study of blood T cell repertoires in COVID-19. Study information: Donors in the United States, Italy and Spain gave samples during acute or convalescent COVID-19. T cells, B-cell-depleted T cells, or PBMCs supplied cDNA or gDNA.

Sequencing used immunoSEQ multiplex PCR; TCRdb keeps in-frame clones, though not all of them. This sample has 140,000 or so clones, with more than 65% found just once. Specimen: peripheral blood. The clonotype comes from a human donor in a cohort sampled during active COVID-19.

Here the CDR3 reads CASSSWGGPNTEAFF. CDR3 bases: TGTGCCAGCAGCTCCTGGGGGGGACCGAACACTGAAGCTTTCTTT. This chain uses TRBV5-6 with TRBJ1-1; a weak D match, TRBD1 (5 bases). From germline, CDR1 is SGHDT and CDR2 YYEEEE. The CDR3 extends over 15 amino acids. Trimming stripped 3 bases from V and 1 base from J, with 13 bases between.